The clone carrying this T cell receptor (beta chain) has only a few counts. Its specificity is not known. The data were taken from a study of T cells in Graves' hyperthyroidism and ophthalmopathy. Study background: Initial diagnosis, before any treatment, was when peripheral blood was collected.

Findings and caveats of the study: Most thyroid-expanded clonotypes above 0.001 were also found in blood.

Graves' hyperthyroidism is called stable when ophthalmopathy does not progress within 18 months. The CDR3 is 12 residues long. Per germline, CDR1 LNHDA and CDR2 SQIVND (reference sequence). The V end lost 4 bases, the J end lost 4 bases, and 7 bases lay between the germline ends. Researchers amplified the TCR beta CDR3 regions from RNA transcripts. With the HTBI primer set, the TCR CDR3 went through a first round of RT-PCR. From the multiplex PCR reads, TCRdb called clonotypes with MiXCR, one entry per CDR3 protein. The sample lists more than 300,000 distinct CDR3 sequences, approximately 15% occurring once.

The receptor was isolated from a woman aged 30 to 39 with Graves' hyperthyroidism. Specimen: blood. The J gene is TRBJ1-1, the V gene TRBV19; D not certain. The CDR3 coding sequence is TGTGCCAGTAGTAAGCTCGGCACTGAAGCTTTCTTT. Protein sequence: CASSKLGTEAFF. The full variable domain, with the rest looked up from reference TRBV19 and TRBJ1-1, is DGGITQSPKYLFRKEGQNVTLSCEQNLNHDAMYWYRQDPGQGLRLIYYSQIVNDFQKGDIAEGYSVSREKKESFPLTVTSAQKNPTAFYLCASSKLGTEAFFGQGTRLTVV.